This TCR beta chain was recovered during a study of CD8 T cells in Susac syndrome. Germline assignment: CDR1 KGHSH and CDR2 LQKENI. V lost 0 bases, J lost 6 bases, and 8 bases lay in between. The CDR3 has 13 amino acids. RNA, at about 0.45 to 1 ug, was reverse transcribed with random hexamers. Via MiXCR, TCRdb re-called the immunoSEQ multiplex PCR reads, giving one row per CDR3 protein. The table shows roughly 250,000 distinct CDR3 sequences, with approximately 95% occurring only once. The J gene is TRBJ1-1, the V gene TRBV18; D remains ambiguous. Sequences were obtained from CD4+ T cells from PBMCs. This clonotype was sampled from a human donor with Susac syndrome. The CDR3 DNA reads TGTGCCAGCTCACCACCGGGGTCACCTGAAGCTTTCTTT. Amino acid sequence: CASSPPGSPEAFF.